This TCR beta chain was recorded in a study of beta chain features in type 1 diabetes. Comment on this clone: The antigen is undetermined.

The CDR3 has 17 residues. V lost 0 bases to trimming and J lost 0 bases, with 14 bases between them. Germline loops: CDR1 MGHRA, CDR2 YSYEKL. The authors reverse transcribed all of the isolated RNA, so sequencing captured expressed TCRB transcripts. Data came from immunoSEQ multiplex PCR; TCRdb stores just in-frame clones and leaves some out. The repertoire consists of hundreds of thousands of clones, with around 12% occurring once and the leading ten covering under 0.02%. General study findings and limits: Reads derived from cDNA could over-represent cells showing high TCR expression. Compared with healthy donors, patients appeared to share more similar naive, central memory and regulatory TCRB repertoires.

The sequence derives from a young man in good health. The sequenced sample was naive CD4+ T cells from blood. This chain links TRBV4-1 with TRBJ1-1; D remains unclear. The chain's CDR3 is CASSQDSQPPMNTEAFF. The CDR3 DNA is TGCGCCAGCAGCCAAGATTCACAGCCCCCGATGAACACTGAAGCTTTCTTT.